This T cell receptor beta chain was recorded in a study of T cell responses to AZD1222 COVID-19 vaccine. To note about this clone: The target antigen is unknown.

Produced via immunoSEQ multiplex PCR; TCRdb's table is partial and in-frame only. Seen here are tens of thousands of clones, around 93% observed once, and the top ten hold 8%. The CDR3 is made up of 15 amino acids. Germline lookup yields CDR1 SGDLS and CDR2 YYNGEE. V was trimmed by 3 bases and J by 9 bases, leaving 16 bases between them. The study pooled second doses at about 4 or about 12 weeks. Notes on the study in general: Donors were mostly white British, more females; clonal diversity possibly underestimated. There were repertoire samples only from the period after the peak T cell response. The breadth and depth of Spike-specific TCRs increased once two AZD1222 doses had been given.

The gene calls are TRBV9 and TRBJ1-6; maybe TRBD1 (6 bases). Here the sequenced sample was peripheral blood, taken 28 days after the second AZD1222 dose. The sequence was obtained from an adult who received the AZD1222 COVID-19 vaccine. The DNA for the CDR3 is TGTGCCAGCAGCGCCCAGGGACAAGTCTTTTCACCCCTCCACTTT. This sequence encodes CASSAQGQVFSPLHF.